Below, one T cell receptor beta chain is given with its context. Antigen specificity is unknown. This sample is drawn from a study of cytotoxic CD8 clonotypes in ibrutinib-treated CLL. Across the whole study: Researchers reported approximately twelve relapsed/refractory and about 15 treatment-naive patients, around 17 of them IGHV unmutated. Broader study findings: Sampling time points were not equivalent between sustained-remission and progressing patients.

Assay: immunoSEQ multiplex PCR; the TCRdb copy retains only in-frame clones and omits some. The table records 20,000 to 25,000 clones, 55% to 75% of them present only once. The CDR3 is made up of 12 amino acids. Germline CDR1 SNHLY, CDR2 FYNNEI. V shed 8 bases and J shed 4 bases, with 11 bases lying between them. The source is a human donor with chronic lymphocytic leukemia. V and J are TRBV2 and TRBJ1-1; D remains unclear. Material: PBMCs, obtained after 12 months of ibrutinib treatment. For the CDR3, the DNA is TGTGCCAGCCAACAGTACGTCACTGAAGCTTTCTTT. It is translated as CASQQYVTEAFF.